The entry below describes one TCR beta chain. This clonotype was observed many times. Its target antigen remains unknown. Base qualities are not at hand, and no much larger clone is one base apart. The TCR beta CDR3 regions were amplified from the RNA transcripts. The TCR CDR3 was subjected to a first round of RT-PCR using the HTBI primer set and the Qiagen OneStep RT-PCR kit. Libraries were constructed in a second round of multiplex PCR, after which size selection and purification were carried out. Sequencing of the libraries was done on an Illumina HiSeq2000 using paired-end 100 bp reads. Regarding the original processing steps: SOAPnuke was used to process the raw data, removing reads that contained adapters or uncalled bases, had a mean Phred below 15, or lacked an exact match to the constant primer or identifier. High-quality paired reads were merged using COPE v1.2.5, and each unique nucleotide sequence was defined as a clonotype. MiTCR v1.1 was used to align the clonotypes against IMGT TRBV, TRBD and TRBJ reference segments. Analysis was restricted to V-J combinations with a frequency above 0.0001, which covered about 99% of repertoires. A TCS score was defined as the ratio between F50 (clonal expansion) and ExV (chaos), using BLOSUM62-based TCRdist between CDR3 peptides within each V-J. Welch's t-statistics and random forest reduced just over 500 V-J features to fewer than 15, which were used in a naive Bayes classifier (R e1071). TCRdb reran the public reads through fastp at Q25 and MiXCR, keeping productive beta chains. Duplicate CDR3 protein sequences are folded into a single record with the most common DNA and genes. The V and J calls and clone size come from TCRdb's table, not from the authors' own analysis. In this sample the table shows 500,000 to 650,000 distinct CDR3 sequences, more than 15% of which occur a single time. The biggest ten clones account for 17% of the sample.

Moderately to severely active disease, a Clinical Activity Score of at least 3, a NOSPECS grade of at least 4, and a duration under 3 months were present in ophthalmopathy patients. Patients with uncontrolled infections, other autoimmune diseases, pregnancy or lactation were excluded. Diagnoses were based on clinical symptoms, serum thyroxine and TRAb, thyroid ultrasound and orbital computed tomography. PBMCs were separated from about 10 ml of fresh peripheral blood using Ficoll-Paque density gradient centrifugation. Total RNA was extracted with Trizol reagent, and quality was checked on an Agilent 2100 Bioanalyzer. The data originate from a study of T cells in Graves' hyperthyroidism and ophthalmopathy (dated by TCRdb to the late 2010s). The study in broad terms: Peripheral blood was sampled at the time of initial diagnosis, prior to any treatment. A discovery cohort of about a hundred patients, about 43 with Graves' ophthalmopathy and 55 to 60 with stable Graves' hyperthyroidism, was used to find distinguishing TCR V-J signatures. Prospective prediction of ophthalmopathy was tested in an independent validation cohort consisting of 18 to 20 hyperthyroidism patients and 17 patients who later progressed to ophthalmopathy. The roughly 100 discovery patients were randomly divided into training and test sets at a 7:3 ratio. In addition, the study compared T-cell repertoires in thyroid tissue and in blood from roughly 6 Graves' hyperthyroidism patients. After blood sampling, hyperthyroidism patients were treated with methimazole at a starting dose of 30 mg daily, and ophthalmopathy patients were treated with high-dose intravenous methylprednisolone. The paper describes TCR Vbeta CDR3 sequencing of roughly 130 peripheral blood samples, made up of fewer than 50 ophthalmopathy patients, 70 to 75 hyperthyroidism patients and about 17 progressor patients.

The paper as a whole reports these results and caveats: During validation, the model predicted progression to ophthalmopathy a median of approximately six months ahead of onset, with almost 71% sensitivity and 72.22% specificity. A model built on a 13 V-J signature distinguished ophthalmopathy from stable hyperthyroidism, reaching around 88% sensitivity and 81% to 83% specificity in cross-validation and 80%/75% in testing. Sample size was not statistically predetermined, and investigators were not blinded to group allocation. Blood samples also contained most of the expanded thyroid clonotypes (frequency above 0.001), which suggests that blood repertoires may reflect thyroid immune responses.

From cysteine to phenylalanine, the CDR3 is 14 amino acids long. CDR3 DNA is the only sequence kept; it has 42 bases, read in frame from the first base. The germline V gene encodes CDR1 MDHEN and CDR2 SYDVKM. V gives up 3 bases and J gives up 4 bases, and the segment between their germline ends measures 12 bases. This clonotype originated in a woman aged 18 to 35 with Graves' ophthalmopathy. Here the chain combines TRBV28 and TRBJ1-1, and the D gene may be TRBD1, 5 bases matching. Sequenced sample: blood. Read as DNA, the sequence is TGTGCCAGCAGTTTGGTAGGGGAGGTCACTGAAGCTTTCTTT. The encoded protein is CASSLVGEVTEAFF. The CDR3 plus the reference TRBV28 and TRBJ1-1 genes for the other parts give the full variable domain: DVKVTQSSRYLVKRTGEKVFLECVQDMDHENMFWYRQDPGLGLRLIYFSYDVKMKEKGDIPEGYSVSREKKERFSLILESASTNQTSMYLCASSLVGEVTEAFFGQGTRLTVV.